This T cell receptor (beta chain) was recovered during a study of blood T cells in healthy people across ages. Each donor supplied 8 to 10 milliliters of peripheral blood. A second PCR of 7 to 11 cycles used a sample-barcoded 5' primer and a J-beta primer mix. Each cDNA molecule was tagged by a template-switch adaptor that had 12 random nucleotides. TCRdb reanalysed the 5' RACE reads using MiXCR and keeps one entry per CDR3 protein. The sample contains about 1.8 million distinct CDR3 sequences, just under 50% of which appear only once. General study results and limits: The long-lived group displayed more naive CD4+ cells, plus higher diversity, than the aged donors did. Unknown donor CMV status possibly confounded expanded clonotype changes.

Trimming removed 4 bases at V and 2 bases at J, with 14 bases between. The CDR3 has 15 amino acids. Germline V CDR1 and CDR2: LGHNA, YSLEER. Only a few counts were recorded for this clonotype. The antigen is undetermined. Sample: blood. The receptor was isolated from a middle-aged woman in good health. The chain couples TRBV4-3 to TRBJ1-2, with D perhaps TRBD1 (6 bases). The CDR3 reads CASSLGGILNYGYTF. The CDR3 DNA is TGCGCCAGCAGCCTGGGGGGCATATTAAACTATGGCTACACCTTC.